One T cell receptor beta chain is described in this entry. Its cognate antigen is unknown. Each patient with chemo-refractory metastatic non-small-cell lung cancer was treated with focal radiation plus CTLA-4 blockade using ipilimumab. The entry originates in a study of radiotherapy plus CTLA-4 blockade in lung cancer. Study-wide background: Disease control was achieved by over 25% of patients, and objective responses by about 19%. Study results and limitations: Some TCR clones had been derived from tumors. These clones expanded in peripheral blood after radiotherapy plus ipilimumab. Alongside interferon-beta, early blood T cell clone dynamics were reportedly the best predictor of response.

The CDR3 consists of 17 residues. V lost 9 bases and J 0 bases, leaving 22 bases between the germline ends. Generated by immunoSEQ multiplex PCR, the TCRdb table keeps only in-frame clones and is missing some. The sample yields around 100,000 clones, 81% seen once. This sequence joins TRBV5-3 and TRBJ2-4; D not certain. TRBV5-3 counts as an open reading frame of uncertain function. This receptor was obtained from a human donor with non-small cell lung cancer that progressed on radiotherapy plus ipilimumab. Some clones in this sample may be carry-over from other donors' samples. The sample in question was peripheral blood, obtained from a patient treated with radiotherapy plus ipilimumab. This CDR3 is CANPETTVVLAKNIQYF. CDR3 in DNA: TGTGCCAACCCGGAGACAACTGTTGTCTTAGCCAAAAACATTCAGTACTTC.